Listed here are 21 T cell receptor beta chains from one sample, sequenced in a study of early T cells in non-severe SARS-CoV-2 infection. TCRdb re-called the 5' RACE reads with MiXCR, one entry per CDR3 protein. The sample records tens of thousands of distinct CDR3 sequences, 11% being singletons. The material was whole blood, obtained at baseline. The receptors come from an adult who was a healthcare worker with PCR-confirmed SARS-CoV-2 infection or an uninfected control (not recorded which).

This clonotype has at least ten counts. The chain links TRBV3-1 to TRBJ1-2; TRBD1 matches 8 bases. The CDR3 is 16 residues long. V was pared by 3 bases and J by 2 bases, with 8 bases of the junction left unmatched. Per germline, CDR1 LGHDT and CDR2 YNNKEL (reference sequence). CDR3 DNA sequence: TGTGCCAGCAGCCATGGACCGGACAGGGAGAACTATGGCTACACCTTC. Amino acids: CASSHGPDRENYGYTF.

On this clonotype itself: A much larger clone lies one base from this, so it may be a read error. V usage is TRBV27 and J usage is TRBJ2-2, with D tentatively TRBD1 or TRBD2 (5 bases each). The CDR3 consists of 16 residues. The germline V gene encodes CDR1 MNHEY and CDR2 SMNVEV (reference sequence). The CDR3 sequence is CVSSFPGPWGTGELFF. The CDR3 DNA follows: TGTGTCAGCAGTTTCCCTGGGCCCTGGGGGACCGGGGAGCTGTTTTTT.

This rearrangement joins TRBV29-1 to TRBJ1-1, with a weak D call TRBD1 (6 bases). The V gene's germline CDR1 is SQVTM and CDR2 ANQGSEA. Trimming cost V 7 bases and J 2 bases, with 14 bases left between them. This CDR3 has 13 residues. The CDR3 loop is CSASGTLNTEAFF. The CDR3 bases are TGCAGCGCATCCGGGACACTTAACACTGAAGCTTTCTTT.

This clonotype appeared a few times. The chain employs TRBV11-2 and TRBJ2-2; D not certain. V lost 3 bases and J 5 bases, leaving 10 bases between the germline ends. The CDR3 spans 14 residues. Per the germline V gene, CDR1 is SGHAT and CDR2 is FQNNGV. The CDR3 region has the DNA TGTGCCAGCAGCTTGGTTGGGTTGACCGGGGAGCTGTTTTTT. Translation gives CASSLVGLTGELFF.

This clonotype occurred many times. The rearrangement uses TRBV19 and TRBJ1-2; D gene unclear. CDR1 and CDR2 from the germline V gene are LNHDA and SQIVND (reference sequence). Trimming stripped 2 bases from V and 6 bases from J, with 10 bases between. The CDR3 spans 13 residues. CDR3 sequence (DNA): TGTGCCAGTAGTATAATCGGGAGACATGGCTACACCTTC. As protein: CASSIIGRHGYTF.

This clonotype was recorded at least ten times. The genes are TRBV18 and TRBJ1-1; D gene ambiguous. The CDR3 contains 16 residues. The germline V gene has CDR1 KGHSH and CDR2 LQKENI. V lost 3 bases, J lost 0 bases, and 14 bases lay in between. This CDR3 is CASSPRKRSMNTEAFF. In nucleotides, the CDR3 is TGTGCCAGCTCACCCCGGAAAAGGAGTATGAACACTGAAGCTTTCTTT.

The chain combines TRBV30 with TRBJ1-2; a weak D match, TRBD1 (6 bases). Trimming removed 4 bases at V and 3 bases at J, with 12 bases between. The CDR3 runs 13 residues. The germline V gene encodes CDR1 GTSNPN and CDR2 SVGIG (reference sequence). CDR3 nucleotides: TGTGCCTGGAACGGGGGGCAAGACTATGGCTACACCTTC. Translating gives CAWNGGQDYGYTF.

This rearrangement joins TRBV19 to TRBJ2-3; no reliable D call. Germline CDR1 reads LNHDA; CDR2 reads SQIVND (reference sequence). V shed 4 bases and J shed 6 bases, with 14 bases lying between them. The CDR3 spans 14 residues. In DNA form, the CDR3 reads TGTGCCAGTAGTAACCCGCAGTGGGCGGATACGCAGTATTTT. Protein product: CASSNPQWADTQYF. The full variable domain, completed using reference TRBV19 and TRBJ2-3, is DGGITQSPKYLFRKEGQNVTLSCEQNLNHDAMYWYRQDPGQGLRLIYYSQIVNDFQKGDIAEGYSVSREKKESFPLTVTSAQKNPTAFYLCASSNPQWADTQYFGPGTRLTVL.

The CDR3 coding sequence is TGTGCCAGCAGCCCTGGGGAAGCCAAAAACATTCAGTACTTC. This encodes CASSPGEAKNIQYF. This sequence joins TRBV7-9 and TRBJ2-4; D remains ambiguous. The CDR3 runs to 14 residues. Germline lookup yields CDR1 SEHNR and CDR2 FQNEAQ (reference sequence). Trimming cost V 5 bases and J 0 bases, with 8 bases left between them.

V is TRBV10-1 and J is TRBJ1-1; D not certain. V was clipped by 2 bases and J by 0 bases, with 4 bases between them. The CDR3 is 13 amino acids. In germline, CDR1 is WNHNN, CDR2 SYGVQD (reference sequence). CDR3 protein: CASSEGLNTEAFF. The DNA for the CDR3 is TGCGCCAGCAGTGAGGGGTTGAACACTGAAGCTTTCTTT.

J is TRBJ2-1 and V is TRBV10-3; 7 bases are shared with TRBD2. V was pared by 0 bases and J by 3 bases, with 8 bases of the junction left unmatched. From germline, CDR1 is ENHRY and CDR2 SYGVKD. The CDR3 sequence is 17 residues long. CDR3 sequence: CAISESLGGGVYNEQFF. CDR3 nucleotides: TGTGCCATCAGTGAGTCCCTCGGCGGGGGAGTCTACAATGAGCAGTTCTTC.

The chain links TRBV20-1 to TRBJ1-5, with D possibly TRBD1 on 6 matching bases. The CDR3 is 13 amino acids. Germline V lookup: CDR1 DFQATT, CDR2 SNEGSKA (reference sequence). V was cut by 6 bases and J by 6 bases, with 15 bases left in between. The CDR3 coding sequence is TGCAGTGCAACACAGGGTTTCGGTCAGCCCCAGCATTTT. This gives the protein CSATQGFGQPQHF.

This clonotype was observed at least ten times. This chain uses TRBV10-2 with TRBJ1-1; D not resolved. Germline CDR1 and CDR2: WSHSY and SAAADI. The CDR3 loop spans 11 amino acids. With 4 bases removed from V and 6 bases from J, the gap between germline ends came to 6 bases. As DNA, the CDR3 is TGCGCCAGCAGTGCCACGGCTGAAGCTTTCTTT. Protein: CASSATAEAFF.

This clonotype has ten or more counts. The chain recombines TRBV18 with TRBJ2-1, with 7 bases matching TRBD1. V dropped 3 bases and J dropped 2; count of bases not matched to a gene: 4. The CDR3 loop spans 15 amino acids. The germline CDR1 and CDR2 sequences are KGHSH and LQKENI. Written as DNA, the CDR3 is TGTGCCAGCTCACCGGGGCAGGGGGCCTACAATGAGCAGTTCTTC. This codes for CASSPGQGAYNEQFF.

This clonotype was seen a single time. The CDR3 DNA reads TGCGCCAGCAGCTTGGACTTGAACACCGGGGAGCTGTTTTTT. Translated: CASSLDLNTGELFF. The gene calls are TRBV5-1 and TRBJ2-2; D is unresolved. The CDR3 has 14 residues. Germline loops: CDR1 SGHRS, CDR2 YFSETQ. Trimming removed 0 bases at V and 1 base at J, with 4 bases between.

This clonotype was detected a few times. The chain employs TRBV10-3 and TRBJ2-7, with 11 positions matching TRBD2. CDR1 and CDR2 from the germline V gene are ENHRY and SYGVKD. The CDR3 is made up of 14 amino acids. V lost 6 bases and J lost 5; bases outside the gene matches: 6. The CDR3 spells CAISLAGGSNEQYF. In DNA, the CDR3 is TGTGCCATCAGCTTAGCGGGGGGGTCCAACGAGCAGTACTTC.

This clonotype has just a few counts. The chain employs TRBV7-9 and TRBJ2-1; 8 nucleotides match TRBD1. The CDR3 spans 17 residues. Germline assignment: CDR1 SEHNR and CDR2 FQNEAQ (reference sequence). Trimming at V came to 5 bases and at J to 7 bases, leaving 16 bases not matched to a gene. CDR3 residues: CASSPMLGQGGENEQFF. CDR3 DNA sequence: TGTGCCAGCAGCCCGATGCTAGGACAGGGCGGGGAAAATGAGCAGTTCTTC.

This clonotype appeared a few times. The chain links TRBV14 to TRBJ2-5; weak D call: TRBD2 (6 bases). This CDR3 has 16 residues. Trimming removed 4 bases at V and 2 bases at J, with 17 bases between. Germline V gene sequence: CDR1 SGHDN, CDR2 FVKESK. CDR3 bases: TGTGCCAGCAGCCCCTGGGGGGAACGTCCTCAAGAGACCCAGTACTTC. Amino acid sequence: CASSPWGERPQETQYF.

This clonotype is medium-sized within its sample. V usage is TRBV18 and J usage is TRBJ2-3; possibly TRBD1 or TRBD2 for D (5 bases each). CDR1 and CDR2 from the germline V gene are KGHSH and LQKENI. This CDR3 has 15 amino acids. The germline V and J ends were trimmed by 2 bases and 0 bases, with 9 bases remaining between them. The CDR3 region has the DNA TGTGCCAGCTCACCAGCCGGGGCAAGCACAGATACGCAGTATTTT. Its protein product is CASSPAGASTDTQYF.

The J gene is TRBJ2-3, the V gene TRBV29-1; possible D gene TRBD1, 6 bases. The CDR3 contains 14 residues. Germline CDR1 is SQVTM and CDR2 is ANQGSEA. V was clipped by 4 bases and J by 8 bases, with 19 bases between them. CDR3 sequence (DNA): TGCAGCGTTGCAGTGGGGGCCGCCCGAGGTACGCAGTATTTT. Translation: CSVAVGAARGTQYF.

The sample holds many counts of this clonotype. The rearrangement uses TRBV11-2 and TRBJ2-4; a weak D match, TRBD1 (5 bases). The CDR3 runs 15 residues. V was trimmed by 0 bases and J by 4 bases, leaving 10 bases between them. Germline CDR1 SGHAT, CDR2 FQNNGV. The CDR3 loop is CASSLERQTKNIQYF. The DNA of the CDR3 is TGTGCCAGCAGCTTAGAACGACAGACTAAAAACATTCAGTACTTC.